In its sample, the clone carrying this TCR beta chain was seen a few times. Per the study methods: Amplifying reference gene primers gave estimates of nucleated cell counts. Only in-frame clones appear in the TCRdb table, and some are missing; sequencing was by immunoSEQ multiplex PCR. The V and J calls and clone size were taken over from that table, and D and trimming were inferred from the DNA. The sample lists about 220,000 clones; over 60% were seen once. These data originate in a study of blood T cell repertoires in COVID-19. With 3 bases removed from V and 4 bases from J, the gap between germline ends came to 4 bases. This CDR3 has 12 residues. CDR1 and CDR2 from the germline V gene are ENHRY and SYGVKD.

The sequenced material came from peripheral blood. This TCR derives from a woman aged 70 to 79 with acute or convalescent COVID-19. The gene calls are TRBV10-3 and TRBJ1-5; unclear D gene. The CDR3 here is CAISDGNQPQHF. The CDR3 region has the DNA TGTGCCATCAGTGACGGTAATCAGCCCCAGCATTTT.